The 16 T cell receptor beta chains given below trace back to one sample, sequenced in a study of control samples from healthy donors and cancer patients. Libraries were prepared by immunoSEQ multiplex PCR; TCRdb keeps only in-frame clonotypes and omits some of them. The sample lists under 85,000 clones, 89% occurring once. The specimen sequenced was PBMCs. The receptors stem from a man aged 60 to 69 with colorectal cancer.

The chain has TRBV30 and TRBJ2-7; D may be TRBD1 (7 bases). The CDR3 runs 15 residues. Trimming cost V 0 bases and J 2 bases, with 14 bases left between them. Germline V gene sequence: CDR1 GTSNPN, CDR2 SVGIG (reference sequence). Written as DNA, the CDR3 is TGTGCCTGGAGTGTGGGGGGCCAGGGGGCCTACGAGCAGTACTTC. Protein: CAWSVGGQGAYEQYF.

This clone has a handful of counts. The chain's CDR3 is CASSSLLAGLYEQYF. The DNA for the CDR3 is TGTGCCAGCAGCTCCTTACTAGCGGGGCTCTACGAGCAGTACTTC. The chain joins TRBV11-3 to TRBJ2-7; TRBD2 agrees at 10 bases. CDR3 length: 15 residues. The junction had 6 bases not matched to a gene; V was cut back by 4 bases and J by 3 bases. Germline V lookup: CDR1 SGHNT, CDR2 YENEEA. The full variable domain, rest sourced from reference TRBV11-3 and TRBJ2-7, is EAGVVQSPRYKIIEKKQPVAFWCNPISGHNTLYWYLQNLGQGPELLIRYENEEAVDDSQLPKDRFSAERLKGVDSTLKIQPAELGDSAVYLCASSSLLAGLYEQYFGPGTRLTVT.

The chain carries TRBV10-3 and TRBJ2-1; 7 bases agree with TRBD2. The CDR3 contains 14 residues. CDR1 is ENHRY, CDR2 SYGVKD, per germline. J was trimmed by 5 bases and V by 5 bases; bases with no gene match: 6. CDR3 DNA sequence: TGTGCCATCAGTTCGACTAGCACTGACAATGAGCAGTTCTTC. Protein: CAISSTSTDNEQFF.

V gene TRBV6-6 combines with J gene TRBJ2-5, with D perhaps assigned TRBD1 or TRBD2 (6 bases each). Trimming cost V 4 bases and J 0 bases, with 12 bases left between them. Germline lookup yields CDR1 MNHNY and CDR2 SVGAGI (reference sequence). The CDR3 covers 15 residues. The CDR3 DNA reads as TGTGCCAGCAGTTGGGGGGCAGGGAACCAAGAGACCCAGTACTTC. Protein sequence: CASSWGAGNQETQYF.

Notes on this clone: Different DNA sequences within this sample yield the same CDR3. The chain links TRBV30 to TRBJ1-5; D is unclear. V lost 3 bases and J lost 0, with 6 bases in between. Germline values: CDR1 GTSNPN, CDR2 SVGIG (reference sequence). The CDR3 sequence is 13 residues long. As DNA, the CDR3 is TGTGCCTGGAGCTTGGGTAGCAATCAGCCCCAGCATTTT. This codes for CAWSLGSNQPQHF. The whole variable domain, remainder taken from reference TRBV30 and TRBJ1-5, is SQTIHQWPATLVQPVGSPLSLECTVEGTSNPNLYWYRQAAGRGLQLLFYSVGIGQISSEVPQNLSASRPQDRQFILSSKKLLLSDSGFYLCAWSLGSNQPQHFGDGTRLSIL.

The chain links TRBV7-2 to TRBJ2-1; no firm D call. The germline V gene has CDR1 SGHTA and CDR2 FQGNSA. The V end was cut by 10 bases, the J end by 7 bases, with 20 bases between. The CDR3 is made up of 14 amino acids. CDR3 sequence: CATTLAPGNNEQFF. CDR3 DNA: TGTGCCACTACTCTGGCGCCTGGGAATAATGAGCAGTTCTTC.

The chain uses TRBV11-2 and TRBJ2-1, with D perhaps TRBD1 or TRBD2 (6 bases each). V was pared by 5 bases and J by 4 bases, with 15 bases between. Germline CDR1 is SGHAT and CDR2 is FQNNGV. This CDR3 contains 15 residues. The CDR3, as DNA: TGTGCCAGCAGCCCCTTGGGGGGCTGGTACAATGAGCAGTTCTTC. Translated, it gives CASSPLGGWYNEQFF.

The rearrangement uses TRBV2 and TRBJ2-2; 12 nucleotides align to TRBD1. The CDR3 loop spans 15 amino acids. Germline CDR1 and CDR2: SNHLY and FYNNEI. The J segment lost 5 bases and the V segment lost 6 bases, leaving 4 bases of the junction unmatched. The CDR3 DNA reads as TGTGCCAGCAGAGGGACAGGGGGCAGAACCGGGGAGCTGTTTTTT. This gives the protein CASRGTGGRTGELFF. Full variable domain (outside the CDR3, taken from reference TRBV2 and TRBJ2-2): EPEVTQTPSHQVTQMGQEVILRCVPISNHLYFYWYRQILGQKVEFLVSFYNNEISEKSEIFDDQFSVERPDGSNFTLKIRSTKLEDSAMYFCASRGTGGRTGELFFGEGSRLTVL.

The chain has TRBV6-2 or TRBV6-3 and TRBJ1-5, with a tentative D call TRBD1 (5 bases). The germline gives CDR1 MNHEY, CDR2 SVGEGT. V was pared by 6 bases and J by 5 bases, with 17 bases between. This CDR3 has 15 amino acids. CDR3 bases: TGTGCCAGCAGCCCCCCACCGAGGGACCATCAGCCCCAGCATTTT. Translating gives CASSPPPRDHQPQHF.

The gene calls are TRBV2 and TRBJ2-5; tentatively, D is TRBD1 (5 bases). Trimming took off 6 bases at V and 2 bases at J, with 10 bases between the two ends. There are 13 residues in the CDR3. The V gene's germline CDR1 is SNHLY and CDR2 FYNNEI. The CDR3 loop is CASSRQTQETQYF. The CDR3 DNA reads TGTGCCAGCAGCCGACAGACACAAGAGACCCAGTACTTC.

J is TRBJ1-6 and V is TRBV11-2; a weak D match, TRBD1 (5 bases). Germline CDR1 SGHAT, CDR2 FQNNGV. This CDR3 has 18 amino acids. Trimming took off 5 bases at V and 0 bases at J, with 17 bases between the two ends. The CDR3 loop is CASSRRGSTSSYNSPLHF. The CDR3 nucleotides are TGTGCCAGCAGCCGAAGGGGATCGACGAGCTCCTATAATTCACCCCTCCACTTT.

The V call is TRBV18, the J call TRBJ2-1; no definite D call. The CDR3 spans 16 residues. V lost 1 base to trimming and J lost 2 bases, with 12 bases between them. Germline V gives CDR1 KGHSH, CDR2 LQKENI. CDR3 sequence reads: CASSPLTGLTYNEQFF. DNA for the CDR3: TGTGCCAGCTCACCACTGACTGGCTTAACCTACAATGAGCAGTTCTTC.

The V call is TRBV4-1, the J call TRBJ1-4, with no clear D. The CDR3 runs to 13 residues. V lost 3 bases and J 10 bases, leaving 12 bases between the germline ends. Germline CDR1 and CDR2: MGHRA and YSYEKL. The CDR3 DNA reads as TGCGCCAGCAGCCAGCAGGATGCTGGAAAACTGTTTTTT. Translation gives CASSQQDAGKLFF.

The genes are TRBV5-1 and TRBJ2-7, with 7 nucleotides matching TRBD1. Germline V gives CDR1 SGHRS, CDR2 YFSETQ. The V and J ends lost 4 bases and 1 base, in that order; junction bases with no gene match: 8. The length of the CDR3 is 15 residues. CDR3: CASSLETGPSYEQYF. In nucleotides, the CDR3 is TGCGCCAGCAGCCTGGAGACAGGGCCATCCTACGAGCAGTACTTC.

The count of this clone is one. This sequence joins TRBV15 and TRBJ1-4; TRBD1 might be the D (5 bases). CDR1 is LNHNV and CDR2 is YYDKDF in the germline V gene (reference sequence). The CDR3 has 16 amino acids. Trimming left V 0 bases short and J 7 bases short, with 15 bases between. CDR3 loop: CATSRDRTGGGEKLFF. The DNA of the CDR3 is TGTGCCACCAGCAGAGATCGAACAGGCGGAGGTGAAAAACTGTTTTTT.

CDR3 sequence reads: CASSETGTGLWKQYF. The CDR3 DNA follows: TGTGCCAGCAGTGAGACCGGGACAGGACTTTGGAAGCAGTACTTC. The chain employs TRBV25-1 and TRBJ2-7; 8 bases are shared with TRBD1. The CDR3 is made up of 15 amino acids. V shed 3 bases, J shed 8 bases, and the junction held 12 bases outside the gene matches. Germline CDR1 MGHDK, CDR2 SYGVNS.